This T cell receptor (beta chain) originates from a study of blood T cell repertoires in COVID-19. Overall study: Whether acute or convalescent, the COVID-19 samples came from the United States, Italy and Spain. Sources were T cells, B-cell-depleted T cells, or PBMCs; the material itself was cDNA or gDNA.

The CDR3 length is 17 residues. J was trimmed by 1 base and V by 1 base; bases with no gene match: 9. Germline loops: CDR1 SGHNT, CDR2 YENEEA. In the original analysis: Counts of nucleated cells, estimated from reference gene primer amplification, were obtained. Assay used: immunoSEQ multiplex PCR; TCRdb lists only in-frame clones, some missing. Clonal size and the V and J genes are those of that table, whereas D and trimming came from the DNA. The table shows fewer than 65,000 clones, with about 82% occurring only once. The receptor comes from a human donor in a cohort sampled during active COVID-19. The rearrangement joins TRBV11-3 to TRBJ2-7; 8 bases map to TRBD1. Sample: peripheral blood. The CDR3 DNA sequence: TGTGCCAGCAGCTTAGGCTCCGGGACAGGTCGATCCTACGAGCAGTACTTC. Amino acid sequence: CASSLGSGTGRSYEQYF.